This T cell receptor beta chain came from a study of blood T cell repertoires in COVID-19. Study background: Some COVID-19 samples were acute and others convalescent; all came from the United States, Italy and Spain. From T cells, B-cell-depleted T cells, or PBMCs came the material, which was cDNA or gDNA.

Germline V gene sequence: CDR1 MNHEY, CDR2 SVGAGI. This CDR3 comprises 15 residues. V lost 1 base and J lost 2, with 11 bases in between. In the original workflow: For nucleated cells, counts were estimated from reference gene primer amplification. The protocol was immunoSEQ multiplex PCR, while the TCRdb copy is restricted to in-frame clones and leaves out a portion. Clonal size and the V and J genes are those of that table, whereas D and trimming came from the DNA. Found here are about 150,000 clones, about 79% of them singletons; the top ten hold around 28%. The TCR sequence derives from a woman in her fifties or sixties with acute or convalescent COVID-19. V gene TRBV6-5 combines with J gene TRBJ1-1, with no clear D. Sequenced material: peripheral blood. CDR3 DNA: TGTGCCAGCAGTTACTACGGTCGGGTCAACACTGAAGCTTTCTTT. This codes for CASSYYGRVNTEAFF.